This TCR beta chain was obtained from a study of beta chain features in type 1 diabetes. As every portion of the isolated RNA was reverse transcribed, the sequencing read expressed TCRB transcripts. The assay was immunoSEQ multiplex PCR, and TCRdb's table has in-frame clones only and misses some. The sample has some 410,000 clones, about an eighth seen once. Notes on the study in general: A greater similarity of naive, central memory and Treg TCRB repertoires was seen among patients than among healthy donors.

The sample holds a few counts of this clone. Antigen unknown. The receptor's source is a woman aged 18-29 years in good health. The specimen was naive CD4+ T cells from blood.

The CDR3 DNA follows: TGTGCCAGCAGCTTACTGGCAGGGCTGGAAGCTTTCTTT. Translation: CASSLLAGLEAFF. This chain joins TRBV7-9 and TRBJ1-1; maybe TRBD1 (5 bases). CDR3 size: 13 residues. With 2 bases removed from V and 8 bases from J, the gap between germline ends came to 12 bases. Germline V gene lookup returns CDR1 SEHNR and CDR2 FQNEAQ (reference sequence).